Reported below is one T cell receptor beta chain. Its specificity is not known. The authors extracted at least 6 micrograms of total RNA per sample. For the second PCR, which ran for roughly 7 to 11 cycles, a sample-barcoded 5' primer and a J-beta primer mix were used. TCRdb analysed the 5' RACE reads with MiXCR anew, one entry per CDR3 protein. The sample records some 1.1 million distinct CDR3 sequences, more than 30% being singletons. The record originates from a study of blood T cells in healthy people across ages. Overall study context: About one barcoded TCR beta cDNA was captured per two T cells.

The CDR3 totals 15 residues. V was pared by 1 base and J by 8 bases, with 4 bases of the junction left unmatched. General study points: CMV infection status of these donors was not known.

The chain has TRBV12-3 or TRBV12-4 and TRBJ2-1, with 11 bases lining up with TRBD2. The sample was blood. This receptor was identified in a man younger than 30 in good health. CDR3 in amino acids: CASSLVAGGVDEQFF. Here the CDR3 DNA reads TGTGCCAGCAGTTTAGTAGCGGGGGGGGTGGATGAGCAGTTCTTC.